Shown below are 6 T cell receptor beta chains from a single sample sequenced in a study of T cells in Graves' hyperthyroidism and ophthalmopathy. TCR beta CDR3 regions were amplified from RNA. The TCR CDR3 first-round RT-PCR relied on the HTBI primer set. TCRdb re-derived calls from the multiplex PCR reads in MiXCR, one entry per CDR3 protein. The sample shows around 500,000 distinct CDR3 sequences, around an eighth of them seen only once. Sequencing was carried out using blood. Receptor source: a woman aged 18 to 35 with Graves' hyperthyroidism.

This clonotype was counted at least ten times. The V gene is TRBV7-2, the J gene TRBJ2-3; the match to TRBD2 covers 8 bases. Germline V CDR1 and CDR2: SGHTA, FQGNSA. Trimming cost V 6 bases and J 5 bases; bases outside gene matches: 13. CDR3 length equals 16 residues. As DNA, the CDR3 is TGTGCCAGCAGATTTGTTGCGGGAGGCCGAGAAGATACGCAGTATTTT. As protein: CASRFVAGGREDTQYF.

This clonotype was detected many times. The rearrangement joins TRBV6-1 to TRBJ2-1, with D uncertain. Trimming shortened V by 6 bases and J by 0 bases, and 9 bases separated the two germline ends. Germline-derived CDR1 and CDR2 are MNHNS and SASEGT. The CDR3 is 14 residues long. CDR3 nucleotides: TGTGCCAGCAGAGGCGGCCCCTCCTACAATGAGCAGTTCTTC. Its protein product is CASRGGPSYNEQFF.

The gene calls are TRBV27 and TRBJ1-1; TRBD1 might be the D (6 bases). The V and J ends lost 7 bases and 5 bases respectively, with 11 bases between them. The germline V gene encodes CDR1 MNHEY and CDR2 SMNVEV (reference sequence). This CDR3 comprises 12 residues. For the CDR3, the DNA is TGTGCCAGCATCAAGGGGGGGACTGAAGCTTTCTTT. Encoded protein: CASIKGGTEAFF.

The table lists this clonotype with many counts. The CDR3 DNA sequence: TGTGCCAGTAGTCCACAGGGGGCCACACTTGAGACCCAGTACTTC. Its translation: CASSPQGATLETQYF. The V and J genes are TRBV19 and TRBJ2-5, with 9 bases lining up with TRBD1. The germline CDR1 and CDR2 sequences are LNHDA and SQIVND (reference sequence). CDR3 size: 15 residues. After removal of 5 bases from V and 5 bases from J, the junction contained 9 bases not matched to a gene.

The table lists this clonotype with many counts. The gene calls are TRBV2 and TRBJ1-5; tentatively, D is TRBD1 (6 bases). The CDR3 is made up of 13 amino acids. Germline V gene sequence: CDR1 SNHLY, CDR2 FYNNEI. Between the trimmed V and J ends, which lost 6 bases and 7 bases, there was a span of 13 bases. For the CDR3, the DNA is TGTGCCAGCAGCGTACAGGGTAGGCAGCCCCAGCATTTT. It is translated as CASSVQGRQPQHF.

Ten or more counts support this clonotype. The J gene is TRBJ2-7, the V gene TRBV10-3, with D unclear. Germline CDR1 is ENHRY and CDR2 is SYGVKD. Trimming removed 2 bases from V and 1 base from J, with 15 bases in between. The CDR3 is 16 residues long. The CDR3 is CAISEDGTPLSYEQYF. The CDR3 nucleotides read TGTGCCATCAGTGAGGACGGAACCCCCTTGTCCTACGAGCAGTACTTC.